The source of this T cell receptor beta chain is a study of T-cell memory formation after mild COVID-19. Study-level background: TCR clusters largely stayed donor specific.

With constant-segment primers, 5'RACE yielded cDNA libraries of TCR alpha and TCR beta that carried sample barcodes and UMIs. TCRdb passed the 5' RACE reads through MiXCR, listing each CDR3 protein once. Of 60,000 to 65,000 distinct CDR3 sequences listed, 9.3% are singletons. General study points: CD4/CD8 balance characterized clones contracting day 15 to 85, and CD4+ skew characterized later expanders. SARS-CoV-2 specificity was not confirmed for second-wave clones peaking on day 37.

With regard to this clonotype: Its antigen is not known.

The origin of this receptor is a man younger than 30 who had mild COVID-19 (a few samples of this study predate the infection). Cell type and time point are not known. Sequencing was performed on PBMCs or a T cell subset sorted from them (not recorded which).

Here the CDR3 DNA reads TGTGCCAGCAGCCATATGGTCGGAAACACCATATATTTT. Amino acids: CASSHMVGNTIYF. This chain connects TRBV3-1 to TRBJ1-3; D gene ambiguous. Germline CDR1 is LGHDT and CDR2 is YNNKEL (reference sequence). This CDR3 is built from 13 residues. Trimming removed 3 bases at V and 4 bases at J, with 7 bases between. Using reference TRBV3-1 and TRBJ1-3 for the parts outside the CDR3, the full variable domain is DTAVSQTPKYLVTQMGNDKSIKCEQNLGHDTMYWYKQDSKKFLKIMFSYNNKELIINETVPNRFSPKSPDKAHLNLHINSLELGDSAVYFCASSHMVGNTIYFGEGSWLTVV.